These 18 T cell receptor beta chains were sequenced from one sample in a study of radiation and T cells in renal cell carcinoma (dated by TCRdb to the early 2020s). Library construction relied on the immunoSEQ multiplex PCR assay. TCRdb's version of the immuneACCESS table is confined to in-frame rearrangements and falls short of the full clone set. An unresolved V gene accounts for under half of the shortfall where checked; the remainder is of unknown origin. Here the sample has over 85,000 clones; over 75% occur a single time. 6% to 7% of the sample lies in the top ten. The sample's time point label, in plain terms: baseline pretreatment blood. Sample treatment or condition, as interpreted from the label and publication: 15 Gy SBRT to primary tumor, nephrectomy 4 weeks later. Source: blood, taken from a patient whose treatment included radiotherapy and nephrectomy. Source of these receptors: a man in his sixties with renal cell carcinoma.

The V gene is TRBV10-3, the J gene TRBJ2-2; 11 nucleotides agree with TRBD2. The CDR3 is 18 residues long. CDR1 is ENHRY and CDR2 is SYGVKD in the germline V gene. V shed 2 bases, J shed 3 bases, and the junction held 8 bases outside the gene matches. CDR3 loop: CAISEGRLAGWDTGELFF. The DNA of the CDR3 is TGTGCCATCAGTGAGGGTCGACTAGCGGGATGGGACACCGGGGAGCTGTTTTTT.

The chain joins TRBV28 to TRBJ1-1; 8 nucleotides align to TRBD1. Germline V lookup: CDR1 MDHEN, CDR2 SYDVKM. The CDR3 sequence is 16 residues long. Trimming at V came to 6 bases and at J to 7 bases, leaving 16 bases not matched to a gene. CDR3 in DNA: TGTGCCAGCAGGTTAGCACCTGGGACAGGAGAAGTTGAAGCTTTCTTT. Translating it yields CASRLAPGTGEVEAFF.

The chain joins TRBV6-5 to TRBJ2-3; TRBD1 or TRBD2 may be the D gene (6 bases each). V was trimmed by 6 bases and J by 8 bases, leaving 18 bases between them. Germline assignment: CDR1 MNHEY and CDR2 SVGAGI. The CDR3 consists of 14 residues. CDR3 nucleotide sequence: TGTGCCAGCAGATCAACATCGGGGGCGGGTACGCAGTATTTT. Translated: CASRSTSGAGTQYF.

The rearrangement links TRBV18 to TRBJ2-2, with D hard to call. Germline CDR1 reads KGHSH; CDR2 reads LQKENI. This CDR3 contains 16 residues. V lost 3 bases, J lost 0 bases, and 11 bases lay in between. CDR3 nucleotides: TGTGCCAGCTCACCTATCACCGTTACGAACACCGGGGAGCTGTTTTTT. Translation: CASSPITVTNTGELFF.

The V and J genes are TRBV28 and TRBJ2-7; 11 bases are shared with TRBD2. The germline CDR1 and CDR2 sequences are MDHEN and SYDVKM. V shed 6 bases, J shed 7 bases, and the junction held 8 bases outside the gene matches. There are 14 residues in the CDR3. This chain's CDR3 is CASSPTSGIREQYF. CDR3 nucleotides: TGTGCCAGCAGCCCGACTAGCGGGATTCGGGAGCAGTACTTC.

V is TRBV19 and J is TRBJ2-1; 8 bases are a match to TRBD2. The V and J ends lost 6 bases and 8 bases, in that order; junction bases with no gene match: 9. CDR1 and CDR2 (germline): LNHDA, SQIVND (reference sequence). The CDR3 consists of 14 residues. The CDR3 sequence: CASSPGSGRHEQFF. CDR3 nucleotide sequence: TGTGCCAGTAGCCCCGGGAGCGGGAGACATGAGCAGTTCTTC.

The chain recombines TRBV19 with TRBJ2-4; 7 bases map to TRBD2. CDR1 is LNHDA and CDR2 is SQIVND in the germline V gene (reference sequence). There are 15 residues in the CDR3. J gave up 6 bases and V 3 bases, and 8 bases lay outside the gene matches. CDR3 nucleotides: TGTGCCAGTAGTATCGGGGCTAGCGGTAGAAACATTCAGTACTTC. As protein: CASSIGASGRNIQYF.

The table lists this clone with a few counts. This chain connects TRBV10-1 to TRBJ1-1, with unresolved D. This CDR3 has 14 amino acids. Trimming stripped 4 bases from V and 3 bases from J, with 12 bases between. Germline V gene data show CDR1 as WNHNN and CDR2 as SYGVQD (reference sequence). For the CDR3, the DNA is TGCGCCAGCAGTGTGCGTAGGGCGGACACTGAAGCTTTCTTT. It encodes CASSVRRADTEAFF.

Comments on this clone: The sample holds other DNA sequences that translate to the same CDR3. The rearrangement uses TRBV19 and TRBJ1-1; no clear D gene. Germline V gene lookup returns CDR1 LNHDA and CDR2 SQIVND (reference sequence). This CDR3 has 13 amino acids. The germline V and J ends were trimmed by 3 bases and 1 base, with 6 bases remaining between them. In DNA, the CDR3 is TGTGCCAGTAGTATTGGGCCGAACACTGAAGCTTTCTTT. Translating gives CASSIGPNTEAFF.

V gene TRBV4-2 combines with J gene TRBJ2-4; 14 nucleotides agree with TRBD2. This CDR3 has 21 residues. Germline-derived CDR1 and CDR2 are LGHNA and YNFKEQ. V shed 0 bases and J 0 bases; nucleotides not matched to a gene: 10. The CDR3 region has the DNA TGTGCCAGCAGCCAAGATAGATGGACTAGCGGGAGGATTACAGCCAAAAACATTCAGTACTTC. Residues: CASSQDRWTSGRITAKNIQYF.

This clone was seen only once. This sequence joins TRBV7-2 and TRBJ1-5; D possibly corresponds to TRBD1 (5 bases). Trimming took 5 bases from V and 0 from J, leaving 14 bases between them. The CDR3 is 16 amino acids. Germline V gives CDR1 SGHTA, CDR2 FQGNSA. Here the CDR3 reads CASSIGTIYSNQPQHF. The CDR3 bases are TGTGCCAGCAGCATCGGGACGATTTATAGCAATCAGCCCCAGCATTTT.

The chain carries TRBV19 and TRBJ1-2; 7 positions match TRBD1. The junction had 12 bases not matched to a gene; V was cut back by 5 bases and J by 6 bases. From germline, CDR1 is LNHDA and CDR2 SQIVND (reference sequence). The CDR3 runs 15 residues. CDR3 in amino acids: CASSRDSGGSNGYTF. The DNA of the CDR3 is TGTGCCAGTAGTCGGGACAGCGGGGGGTCTAATGGCTACACCTTC. The variable domain in full, with the rest retrieved from reference TRBV19 and TRBJ1-2, is DGGITQSPKYLFRKEGQNVTLSCEQNLNHDAMYWYRQDPGQGLRLIYYSQIVNDFQKGDIAEGYSVSREKKESFPLTVTSAQKNPTAFYLCASSRDSGGSNGYTFGSGTRLTVV.

This rearrangement joins TRBV5-4 to TRBJ2-5; D uncertain. There are 12 residues in the CDR3. V dropped 7 bases and J dropped 5 bases, with 12 bases sitting between them. Looked up from germline, CDR1 is SGHNT and CDR2 is YYREEE (reference sequence). DNA of the CDR3: TGTGCCAGCCTCTCCGCGGAGGAGACCCAGTACTTC. As protein: CASLSAEETQYF. The full variable domain, rest sourced from reference TRBV5-4 and TRBJ2-5, is ETGVTQSPTHLIKTRGQQVTLRCSSQSGHNTVSWYQQALGQGPQFIFQYYREEENGRGNFPPRFSGLQFPNYSSELNVNALELDDSALYLCASLSAEETQYFGPGTRLLVL.

The chain joins TRBV6-6 to TRBJ2-5, with 11 bases matching TRBD1. Trimming took 2 bases from V and 5 from J; bases not matched to a gene: 4. This CDR3 spans 15 amino acids. The germline gives CDR1 MNHNY, CDR2 SVGAGI (reference sequence). CDR3 sequence: CASSYLGTGGETQYF. For the CDR3, the DNA is TGTGCCAGCAGTTACCTCGGGACAGGGGGGGAGACCCAGTACTTC.

The chain has TRBV4-2 and TRBJ2-3; TRBD2 matches at 8 bases. V lost 3 bases, J lost 5 bases, and 13 bases stayed unmatched. The V gene's germline CDR1 is LGHNA and CDR2 YNFKEQ. The CDR3 runs 17 residues. CDR3 sequence (DNA): TGTGCCAGCAGCCAGGGAGTTGGCGGACTAGCAGGAGATACGCAGTATTTT. Protein sequence: CASSQGVGGLAGDTQYF.

This clone was seen just once. V usage is TRBV27 and J usage is TRBJ2-7, with D perhaps TRBD1 (6 bases). Germline CDR1 and CDR2: MNHEY and SMNVEV (reference sequence). Trimming took off 1 base at V and 4 bases at J, with 23 bases between the two ends. The CDR3 length is 18 residues. This CDR3 reads CASSLFLPGTPTGYEQYF. In nucleotides, the CDR3 is TGTGCCAGCAGTTTATTCCTTCCCGGGACACCGACTGGGTACGAGCAGTACTTC.

The rearrangement links TRBV7-8 to TRBJ2-1; TRBD2 agrees at 12 bases. Germline V CDR1 and CDR2: SGHVS, FQNEAQ. Germline trimming cut 2 bases from V and 16 bases from J; bases unmatched to any gene: 9. CDR3 length: 14 amino acids. CDR3 in DNA: TGTGCCAGCAGCTTACCTAGCGGGAGGGCCGGGAGCTTCTTC. Translated, it gives CASSLPSGRAGSFF.

The V gene is TRBV5-4, the J gene TRBJ2-7, with TRBD2 identical over 7 bases. From germline, CDR1 is SGHNT and CDR2 YYREEE (reference sequence). The CDR3 has 11 amino acids. V lost 7 bases, J lost 2 bases, and 0 bases stayed unmatched. The CDR3 protein is CASGGAYEQYF. Written as DNA, the CDR3 is TGTGCCAGCGGGGGGGCCTACGAGCAGTACTTC.